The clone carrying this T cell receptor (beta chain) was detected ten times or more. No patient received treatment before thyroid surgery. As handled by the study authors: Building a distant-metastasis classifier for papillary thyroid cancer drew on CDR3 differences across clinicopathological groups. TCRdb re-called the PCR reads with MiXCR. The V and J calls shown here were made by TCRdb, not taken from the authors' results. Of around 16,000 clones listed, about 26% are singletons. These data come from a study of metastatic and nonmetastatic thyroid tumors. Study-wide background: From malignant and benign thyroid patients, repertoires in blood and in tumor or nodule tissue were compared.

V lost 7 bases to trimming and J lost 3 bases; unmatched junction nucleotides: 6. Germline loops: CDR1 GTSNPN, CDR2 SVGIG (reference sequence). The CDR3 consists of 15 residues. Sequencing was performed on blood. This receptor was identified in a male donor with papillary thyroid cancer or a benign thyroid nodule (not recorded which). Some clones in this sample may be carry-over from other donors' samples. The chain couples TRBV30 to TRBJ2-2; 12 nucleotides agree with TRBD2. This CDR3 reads CALRLAGADTGELFF. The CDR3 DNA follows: TGTGCCTTAAGACTAGCGGGAGCCGACACCGGGGAGCTGTTTTTT.